These 19 T cell receptor beta chains share one sample of origin, sequenced in a study of beta chain features in type 1 diabetes (dated by TCRdb to 2017 to 2018). The library came from the immunoSEQ multiplex PCR assay. All of the isolated RNA was reverse transcribed with the High Capacity cDNA Reverse Transcription Kit, so expressed TCRB transcripts were sequenced. Imported from immuneACCESS, the table was reduced by TCRdb to in-frame sequences with V and J called. These copies leave out some clones; in studies compared against another copy, an unresolved V gene accounts for under half, and the cause of the remainder is not known. The sample records a few hundred thousand clones, around an eighth of which are singletons. Jointly, the top ten make up roughly 0.017% of the sample. Specimen: naive CD4+ T cells from blood. The meaning of the sample's cell subset or site label: true naive CD4+ T cells. These receptors all stem from a young man in good health.

The CDR3 reads CASSRILVSDEQFF. As DNA, the CDR3 is TGTGCCAGCAGCCGGATACTAGTTTCCGATGAGCAGTTCTTC. The V gene is TRBV4-2, the J gene TRBJ2-1; a weak D match, TRBD2 (5 bases). The CDR3 runs 14 residues. The V end lost 4 bases, the J end lost 8 bases, and 15 bases lay between the germline ends. The germline V gene encodes CDR1 LGHNA and CDR2 YNFKEQ.

This sequence joins TRBV13 and TRBJ2-5; tentative D call: TRBD2 (5 bases). The CDR3 loop spans 15 amino acids. Trimming stripped 0 bases from V and 5 bases from J, with 13 bases between. Germline CDR1 PRHDT, CDR2 FYEKMQ (reference sequence). The CDR3, as DNA: TGTGCCAGCAGCTTAGGCTTCGGGGTGGCGGAGACCCAGTACTTC. It codes for CASSLGFGVAETQYF.

This chain links TRBV29-1 with TRBJ2-1; 10 bases match TRBD1. Germline CDR1 and CDR2: SQVTM and ANQGSEA. CDR3 length: 12 amino acids. With 7 bases clipped from V and 8 bases from J, the junction kept 5 bases outside the gene matches. CDR3 region: CSAATGGDEQFF. CDR3 nucleotides: TGCAGCGCAGCGACAGGGGGCGATGAGCAGTTCTTC.

V gene TRBV7-3 combines with J gene TRBJ2-1; 7 bases map to TRBD2. CDR3 length equals 15 residues. Germline V gives CDR1 SGHTA, CDR2 FQGTGA. V shed 4 bases, J shed 3 bases, and the junction held 6 bases outside the gene matches. As DNA, the CDR3 is TGTGCCAGCAGCTCGAGGGGAGGGTTCTACAATGAGCAGTTCTTC. It translates to CASSSRGGFYNEQFF.

In this sample, this clone turned up a few times. The CDR3 here is CASSLQETQYF. CDR3 nucleotides: TGTGCCAGCAGCCTCCAAGAGACCCAGTACTTC. This chain joins TRBV7-8 and TRBJ2-5; D remains unclear. CDR1 and CDR2 (germline): SGHVS, FQNEAQ. Trimming cost V 5 bases and J 1 base, with 2 bases left between them. This CDR3 is built from 11 residues.

V is TRBV9 and J is TRBJ2-6; D may be TRBD1 (5 bases). Germline lookup yields CDR1 SGDLS and CDR2 YYNGEE. There are 15 residues in the CDR3. Trimming cost V 0 bases and J 4 bases, with 8 bases left between them. The CDR3 DNA follows: TGTGCCAGCAGCGTAGTAGGGGCCGGGGCCAACGTCCTGACTTTC. This encodes CASSVVGAGANVLTF.

This clone was seen a few times. The chain has TRBV30 and TRBJ2-3, with unresolved D. CDR1 and CDR2 from the germline V gene are GTSNPN and SVGIG (reference sequence). The CDR3 runs to 11 residues. V was clipped by 5 bases and J by 0 bases, with 3 bases between them. In DNA form, the CDR3 reads TGTGCCTGGTCTAGCACAGATACGCAGTATTTT. It codes for CAWSSTDTQYF.

As DNA, the CDR3 is TGTGCCAGCAGTGGGCCCGGGACAGCTACCTACGAGCAGTACTTC. This codes for CASSGPGTATYEQYF. The chain uses TRBV6-5 and TRBJ2-7; 7 bases align to TRBD1. Trimming removed 5 bases from V and 2 bases from J; junction bases left unmatched: 9. Germline-derived CDR1 and CDR2 are MNHEY and SVGAGI. This CDR3 contains 15 residues.

This clone was observed a few times. The chain recombines TRBV29-1 with TRBJ1-2; TRBD1 aligns across 7 bases. CDR1 is SQVTM, CDR2 ANQGSEA, per germline. The V segment lost 6 bases and the J segment 4 bases; nucleotides outside the gene matches: 5. The CDR3 length is 12 residues. In DNA, the CDR3 is TGCAGCGTGACAGGGACGGTCTATGGCTACACCTTC. Residues: CSVTGTVYGYTF.

V usage is TRBV28 and J usage is TRBJ1-3, with D perhaps TRBD1 (6 bases). V lost 8 bases to trimming and J lost 3 bases, with 23 bases between them. The CDR3 runs 17 residues. Germline CDR1 and CDR2: MDHEN and SYDVKM. The DNA for the CDR3 is TGTGCCAGCTTTGGGACACCAGGGAGTTTGAGTGGAAACACCATATATTTT. It specifies CASFGTPGSLSGNTIYF.

The gene calls are TRBV9 and TRBJ2-3, with TRBD1 identical over 10 bases. This CDR3 has 14 amino acids. Germline V gene lookup returns CDR1 SGDLS and CDR2 YYNGEE. V was pared by 3 bases and J by 4 bases, with 2 bases of the junction left unmatched. The CDR3 DNA is TGTGCCAGCAGCGCGACAGGGGGCGCAGATACGCAGTATTTT. Translated, it gives CASSATGGADTQYF.

This rearrangement joins TRBV2 to TRBJ1-5; possible D gene TRBD1, 6 bases. V lost 6 bases and J lost 3, with 12 bases in between. Germline V gene lookup returns CDR1 SNHLY and CDR2 FYNNEI. The CDR3 sequence is 14 residues long. CDR3 amino acids: CASSPRQVNQPQHF. CDR3 DNA: TGTGCCAGCAGCCCCCGACAGGTCAATCAGCCCCAGCATTTT.

This CDR3 reads CASSFGTYNEQFF. CDR3 in DNA: TGTGCCAGCAGCTTCGGTACCTACAATGAGCAGTTCTTC. The chain links TRBV11-2 to TRBJ2-1; the D is unclear. Germline V gene sequence: CDR1 SGHAT, CDR2 FQNNGV. Trimming cost V 3 bases and J 2 bases, with 5 bases left between them. The CDR3 length is 13 residues.

The table lists this clone with a few counts. The rearrangement joins TRBV7-9 to TRBJ2-1; 11 nucleotides match TRBD2. V trimming: 5 bases; J trimming: 9 bases; junction bases outside the gene matches: 9. The length of the CDR3 is 15 residues. Germline-derived CDR1 and CDR2 are SEHNR and FQNEAQ (reference sequence). This CDR3 is CASSPSGGNVGEQFF. CDR3 sequence (DNA): TGTGCCAGCAGCCCTAGCGGGGGGAATGTGGGTGAGCAGTTCTTC.

The V call is TRBV7-2, the J call TRBJ2-7, with 8 positions matching TRBD2. CDR3 length: 15 residues. Unmatched junction bases numbered 8, after V lost 5 bases and J lost 2 bases. Germline CDR1 reads SGHTA; CDR2 reads FQGNSA. The CDR3: CASSLLAATPYEQYF. CDR3 DNA sequence: TGTGCCAGCAGCCTACTAGCGGCGACACCCTACGAGCAGTACTTC.

The chain carries TRBV2 and TRBJ2-5; D not resolved. The CDR3 length is 12 residues. Germline V gives CDR1 SNHLY, CDR2 FYNNEI. V was trimmed by 7 bases and J by 5 bases, leaving 11 bases between them. CDR3 loop: CASKRGLETQYF. The CDR3, as DNA: TGTGCCAGCAAGAGAGGTTTGGAGACCCAGTACTTC.

This chain connects TRBV7-8 to TRBJ2-3; weak D call: TRBD2 (5 bases). The germline CDR1 and CDR2 sequences are SGHVS and FQNEAQ. The CDR3 sequence is 16 residues long. Trimming stripped 2 bases from V and 6 bases from J, with 18 bases between. CDR3: CASSLNRAAVYDTQYF. In DNA, the CDR3 is TGTGCCAGCAGCTTAAATAGGGCAGCGGTCTACGATACGCAGTATTTT.

The chain joins TRBV6-6 to TRBJ2-5, with a tentative D call TRBD1 (5 bases). With 4 bases removed from V and 5 bases from J, the gap between germline ends came to 11 bases. CDR1 MNHNY and CDR2 SVGAGI come from the germline V gene (reference sequence). The CDR3 sequence is 13 residues long. The CDR3 loop is CASSSSGYETQYF. The CDR3 nucleotides read TGTGCCAGCAGTTCTTCAGGGTACGAGACCCAGTACTTC.

This clone appeared a single time. The V gene is TRBV7-9, the J gene TRBJ1-1, with D possibly matching TRBD1 (5 bases). Germline lookup yields CDR1 SEHNR and CDR2 FQNEAQ (reference sequence). This CDR3 has 13 amino acids. Trimming shortened V by 1 base and J by 7 bases, and 10 bases separated the two germline ends. The CDR3 DNA reads TGTGCCAGCAGCTTAGTTGGTCAGGGTGAAGCTTTCTTT. Amino acids: CASSLVGQGEAFF. The variable domain in full, with the rest retrieved from reference TRBV7-9 and TRBJ1-1, is DTGVSQNPRHKITKRGQNVTFRCDPISEHNRLYWYRQTLGQGPEFLTYFQNEAQLEKSRLLSDRFSAERPKGSFSTLEIQRTEQGDSAMYLCASSLVGQGEAFFGQGTRLTVV.